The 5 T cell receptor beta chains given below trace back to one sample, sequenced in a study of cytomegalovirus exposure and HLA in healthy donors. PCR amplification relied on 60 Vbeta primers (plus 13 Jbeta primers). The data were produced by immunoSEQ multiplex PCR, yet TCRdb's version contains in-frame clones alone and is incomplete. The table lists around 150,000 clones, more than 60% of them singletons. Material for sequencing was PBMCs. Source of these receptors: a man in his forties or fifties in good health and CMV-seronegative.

CDR3 sequence (DNA): TGTGCCAGCAGCCCCCAGACAGGGCTTGGGACTGAAGCTTTCTTT. Protein sequence: CASSPQTGLGTEAFF. This chain uses TRBV7-9 with TRBJ1-1; 7 bases align to TRBD1. Germline loops: CDR1 SEHNR, CDR2 FQNEAQ (reference sequence). Trimming removed 5 bases from V and 5 bases from J; junction bases left unmatched: 11. This CDR3 has 15 amino acids.

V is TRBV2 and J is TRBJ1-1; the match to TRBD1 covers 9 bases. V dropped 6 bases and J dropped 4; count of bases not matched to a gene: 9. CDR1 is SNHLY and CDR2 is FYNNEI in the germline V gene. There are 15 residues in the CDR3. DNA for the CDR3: TGTGCCAGCAGCGCCACAGGGGGCGCGGGCACTGAAGCTTTCTTT. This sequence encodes CASSATGGAGTEAFF.

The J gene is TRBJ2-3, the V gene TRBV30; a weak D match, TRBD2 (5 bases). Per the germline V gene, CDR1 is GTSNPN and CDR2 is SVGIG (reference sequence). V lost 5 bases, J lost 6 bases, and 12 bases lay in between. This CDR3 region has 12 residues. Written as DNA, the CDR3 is TGTGCCTGGGCTACTTCGGGGGATACGCAGTATTTT. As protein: CAWATSGDTQYF. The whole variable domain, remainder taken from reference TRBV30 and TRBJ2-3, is SQTIHQWPATLVQPVGSPLSLECTVEGTSNPNLYWYRQAAGRGLQLLFYSVGIGQISSEVPQNLSASRPQDRQFILSSKKLLLSDSGFYLCAWATSGDTQYFGPGTRLTVL.

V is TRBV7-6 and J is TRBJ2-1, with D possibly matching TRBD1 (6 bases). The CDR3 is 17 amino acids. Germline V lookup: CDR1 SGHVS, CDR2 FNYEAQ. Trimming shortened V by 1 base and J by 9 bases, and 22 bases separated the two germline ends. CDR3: CASSLGAGTYVPIEQFF. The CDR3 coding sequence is TGTGCCAGCAGCTTAGGGGCCGGGACATATGTTCCTATTGAGCAGTTCTTC.

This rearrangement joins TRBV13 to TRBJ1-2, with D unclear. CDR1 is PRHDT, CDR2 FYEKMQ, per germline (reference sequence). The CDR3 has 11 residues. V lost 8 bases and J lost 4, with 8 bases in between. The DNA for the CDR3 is TGTGCCAGCCGTCCTCCCTATGGCTACACCTTC. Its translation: CASRPPYGYTF.